This is a list of T cell receptor beta chains from one sample in a study of blood T cells in healthy people across ages. TCRdb analysed the 5' RACE reads with MiXCR anew, one entry per CDR3 protein. The sample has around 750,000 distinct CDR3 sequences; roughly 50% are singletons. Specimen: blood. The receptors were gathered from a man older than 75 in good health. The CDR3 runs from the conserved cysteine through the conserved F or W. A D gene is named only where the DNA matches it firmly. Clone size is given for some rows only: seen once, a few or many times, or a class if the clone is expanded.

>many|.|TRBV10-3|TRBJ2-5|13
TGTGCCATCAGTGACGGGGGATGGGAGACCCAGTACTTC
CAISDGGWETQYF
>.|TRBD2|TRBV18|TRBJ2-5|14
TGTGCCAGCTCACCCGGACTAGTCATGGAGACCCAGTACTTC
CASSPGLVMETQYF
>.|TRBD1|TRBV6-6|TRBJ2-1|15
TGTGCCAGCAGTCACGGACAGGGGGCGGTCAATGAGCAGTTCTTC
CASSHGQGAVNEQFF
>few|TRBD2|TRBV9|TRBJ2-7|15
TGTGCCAGCAGCCCGGGGACTAGCGGGAGCCACGAGCAGTACTTC
CASSPGTSGSHEQYF
>few|TRBD2|TRBV18|TRBJ2-7|16
TGTGCCAGCTCACCGACTAGGACTAGCTTCTCCTACGAGCAGTACTTC
CASSPTRTSFSYEQYF
>.|.|TRBV7-9|TRBJ1-4|14
TGTGCCAGCACCCATGGGGCGATTAATGAAAAACTGTTTTTT
CASTHGAINEKLFF
>.|TRBD2|TRBV29-1|TRBJ2-1|14
TGCAGCGTTGAGGTAGCGGGGACCTACAATGAGCAGTTCTTC
CSVEVAGTYNEQFF
>.|TRBD2|TRBV3-1|TRBJ2-7|16
TGTGCCAGCAGCCAACAGCAAGCGGGACTGCCGCGGGAGCAGTACTTC
CASSQQQAGLPREQYF
>.|TRBD2|TRBV7-9|TRBJ2-5|13
TGTGCCAGCAGCAGAGCGGGACGGAAGACCCAGTACTTC
CASSRAGRKTQYF
>many|TRBD2|TRBV7-3|TRBJ2-1|15
TGTGCCAGCAGCCTCGTCGGGCTAGCGGGAGGAGAGCAGTTCTTC
CASSLVGLAGGEQFF
>few|TRBD2|TRBV20-1|TRBJ2-3|14
TGCAGTGCTAGAGTTGGCGGGAGGACAGATACGCAGTATTTT
CSARVGGRTDTQYF
>.|.|TRBV27|TRBJ2-5|14
TGTGCCAGCACCCCGTCCAGCTTTCAAGAGACCCAGTACTTC
CASTPSSFQETQYF
>.|TRBD1|TRBV13|TRBJ2-1|21
TGTGCCAGCAGCCTCTCCTGGACAGGGGGACGGTCACGGAGCTCCTACAGTGAGCAGTTCTTC
CASSLSWTGGRSRSSYSEQFF
>.|.|TRBV6-1|TRBJ2-7|14
TGTGCCAGCAGTCTACGACAGGACTCCTACGAGCAGTACTTC
CASSLRQDSYEQYF
>.|TRBD1|TRBV20-1|TRBJ1-4|13
TGCAGTGCTAGCGGGACAGGGGGTGAAAAACTGTTTTTT
CSASGTGGEKLFF
>.|.|TRBV7-2|TRBJ2-4|15
TGTGCCAGCAGCTCCGACGGGACCTTCTCGGACATTCAGTACTTC
CASSSDGTFSDIQYF
>.|.|TRBV14|TRBJ2-5|16
TGTGCCAGCAGCCAAGTGAAAGGACTATACCAAGAGACCCAGTACTTC
CASSQVKGLYQETQYF
>.|TRBD1|TRBV5-1|TRBJ1-6|15
TGCGCCAGCAGGCTGACAGGGGGTACGAATTCACCCCTCCACTTT
CASRLTGGTNSPLHF
>.|.|TRBV15|TRBJ2-6|12
TGTGCCACCAGCACTGGGGCCAACGTCCTGACTTTC
CATSTGANVLTF
>few|.|TRBV7-9|TRBJ2-7|12
TGTGCCAGCAGCATGGAACCCTACGAGCAGTACTTC
CASSMEPYEQYF
>.|.|TRBV7-2|TRBJ2-2|13
TGTGCCAGCAGCGGAGTTGGTGGCGGGGAGCTGTTTTTT
CASSGVGGGELFF
>.|TRBD1|TRBV2|TRBJ1-1|13
TGTGCCAGCAGCCAATACAGGGGCACTGAAGCTTTCTTT
CASSQYRGTEAFF
>.|.|TRBV7-2|TRBJ2-3|13
TGTGCCAGCGGCTTAATGGGGGGAACCACGCAGTATTTT
CASGLMGGTTQYF
>.|.|TRBV5-1|TRBJ2-3|14
TGCGCCAGCAGCTTGGTTACAAGCACAGATACGCAGTATTTT
CASSLVTSTDTQYF
>.|.|TRBV9|TRBJ2-1|15
TGTGCCAGCAGCGTAGCTGGGGTTACGGGCCATGAGCAGTTCTTC
CASSVAGVTGHEQFF
>.|.|TRBV6-2/TRBV6-3|TRBJ1-1|15
TGTGCCAGCATCCCATCCCCGGGCAGACAGCCTGAAGCTTTCTTT
CASIPSPGRQPEAFF
>few|TRBD1|TRBV7-9|TRBJ1-2|14
TGTGCCAGCAGCTTAGTGGGCAGGGGGAATGGCTACACCTTC
CASSLVGRGNGYTF
>.|.|TRBV5-1|TRBJ2-5|14
TGCGCCAGCAGCTTGGACAGGGTGCGAGAGGCCCAGTACTTC
CASSLDRVREAQYF
>.|TRBD1|TRBV27|TRBJ2-7|15
TGTGCCAGCAGTCTACCGGGACAGGGGATCAACGAGCAGTACTTC
CASSLPGQGINEQYF
>.|.|TRBV7-9|TRBJ1-2|14
TGTGCCAGCAGCTTACAGGACAGTATCTATGGCTACACCTTC
CASSLQDSIYGYTF
>.|TRBD2|TRBV27|TRBJ2-1|16
TGTGCCGGCAGTTTAACGGGACTAGCGGGACAAAATGAGCAGTTCTTC
CAGSLTGLAGQNEQFF
>.|TRBD2|TRBV2|TRBJ2-3|13
TGTGCCAGCAGCGGGATGCCTAGCGGATACGCGTATTTT
CASSGMPSGYAYF
>.|.|TRBV5-1|TRBJ2-3|15
TGCGCCAGCAGCTTCGAAGCACTCAAAGGCGATACGCAGTATTTT
CASSFEALKGDTQYF